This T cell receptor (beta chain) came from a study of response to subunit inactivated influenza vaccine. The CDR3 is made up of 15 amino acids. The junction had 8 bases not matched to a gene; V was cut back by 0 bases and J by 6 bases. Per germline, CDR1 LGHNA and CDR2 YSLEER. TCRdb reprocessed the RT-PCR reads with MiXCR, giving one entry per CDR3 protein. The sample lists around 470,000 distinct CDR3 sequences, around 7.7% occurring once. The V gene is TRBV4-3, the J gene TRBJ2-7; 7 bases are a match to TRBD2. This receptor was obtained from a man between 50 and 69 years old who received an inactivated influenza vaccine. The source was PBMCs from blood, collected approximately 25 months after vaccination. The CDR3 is CASSQDGRGGVEQYF. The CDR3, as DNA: TGCGCCAGCAGCCAAGATGGGCGTGGGGGGGTCGAGCAGTACTTC.